Below, 30 T cell receptor beta chains from the same sample are listed, as sequenced in a study of T cells after yellow fever vaccination (dated by TCRdb to between 2019 and 2020). Library preparation employed 5' RACE. Data came from an Illumina HiSeq 2500. TCRdb trimmed the raw reads at Q25, called clones with MiXCR and kept productive beta chains. Rows with one shared CDR3 protein collapse into an entry with the most common genes and DNA. This sample is represented by roughly 150,000 distinct CDR3 sequences; 7.7% of them were singletons. The ten largest clones add up to under 0.95% of the sample. The treatment or condition label, read with the paper, signifies: live attenuated yellow fever vaccine strain. Sequenced here: CD4+ T cells sorted from PBMCs, sampled 5 days after the yellow fever booster vaccination. These receptors came from a man aged 25 to 40 who received the YFV17D yellow fever vaccine.

This clonotype was recorded many times. This sequence joins TRBV12-5 and TRBJ2-2; unclear D gene. The CDR3 length is 13 residues. Looked up from germline, CDR1 is LGHNT and CDR2 is FRNRAP. Trimming took off 0 bases at V and 6 bases at J, with 5 bases between the two ends. CDR3 DNA: TGTGCTAGTGGTTTGGTAGGACCCGGGGAGCTGTTTTTT. This codes for CASGLVGPGELFF.

This clonotype has a count of ten or more. The genes are TRBV6-1 and TRBJ1-4, with 10 bases that match TRBD1. CDR1 MNHNS and CDR2 SASEGT come from the germline V gene. CDR3 length equals 14 residues. Unmatched junction bases numbered 8, after V lost 8 bases and J lost 8 bases. For the CDR3, the DNA is TGTGCCAGCTTGGGTGGGACAGGGGAGGAAAAACTGTTTTTT. Its translation: CASLGGTGEEKLFF.

In its sample, this clonotype was seen many times. The CDR3 protein is CASSPRVDTEAFF. CDR3 nucleotides: TGTGCCAGCTCACCACGGGTGGACACTGAAGCTTTCTTT. The rearrangement joins TRBV18 to TRBJ1-1; D is unresolved. This CDR3 has 13 residues. V was trimmed by 1 base and J by 3 bases, leaving 6 bases between them. Germline CDR1 KGHSH, CDR2 LQKENI.

There are many counts of this clonotype. This chain uses TRBV7-8 with TRBJ1-2; possible D gene TRBD1, 6 bases. V shed 5 bases and J shed 8 bases, with 15 bases lying between them. Germline CDR1 reads SGHVS; CDR2 reads FQNEAQ. This CDR3 is 13 amino acids long. CDR3 loop: CASSPHREGGYTF. The CDR3 nucleotides are TGTGCCAGCAGCCCCCACAGGGAAGGCGGCTACACCTTC.

This clonotype was observed at least ten times. This chain connects TRBV12-3 or TRBV12-4 to TRBJ1-6; D unclear. V was pared by 5 bases and J by 9 bases, with 14 bases between. This CDR3 is 14 amino acids long. CDR3 DNA sequence: TGTGCCAGCAGTGAAGGCCGCTCTTTTTCACCCCTCCACTTT. Protein product: CASSEGRSFSPLHF.

Regarding this clonotype: The junction departs from germline at one end; a sequencing error may be responsible. The chain combines TRBV24-1 with TRBJ2-1, with D possibly being TRBD2 (6 bases). The length of the CDR3 is 13 residues. CDR1 and CDR2 from the germline V gene are KGHDR and SFDVKD. Here the CDR3 reads CATSDSDYDEQFF. The CDR3 DNA reads as TGTGCCACCAGTGATTCGGACTACGATGAGCAGTTCTTC.

This clonotype was seen many times. The chain has TRBV27 and TRBJ1-1; D may be TRBD1 (6 bases). The V end lost 4 bases, the J end lost 10 bases, and 13 bases lay between the germline ends. The germline gives CDR1 MNHEY, CDR2 SMNVEV (reference sequence). CDR3 length equals 12 residues. CDR3 coding DNA: TGTGCCAGCAGTTCCAAGGGGGGGCGAGCTTTCTTT. It translates to CASSSKGGRAFF.

This clonotype was seen many times. The rearrangement joins TRBV7-6 to TRBJ2-1, with no clear D. The V gene lost 5 bases and the J gene lost 2 bases, with 13 bases spanning the gap. This CDR3 contains 15 residues. Per germline, CDR1 SGHVS and CDR2 FNYEAQ. CDR3 in DNA: TGTGCCAGCAGCATTAGACCTCTGCCCTACAATGAGCAGTTCTTC. The encoded protein is CASSIRPLPYNEQFF.

This clonotype showed up many times. The V and J genes are TRBV29-1 and TRBJ2-1, with D possibly being TRBD1 (5 bases). Germline V CDR1 and CDR2: SQVTM, ANQGSEA. V shed 4 bases and J shed 7 bases, with 11 bases lying between them. The CDR3 covers 12 residues. Here the CDR3 reads CSVAGNFNEQFF. The CDR3 DNA is TGCAGCGTTGCAGGGAATTTTAATGAGCAGTTCTTC.

This clonotype was counted ten times or more. The V gene is TRBV5-1, the J gene TRBJ2-1, with 7 nucleotides matching TRBD2. The trim removed 1 base at V and 4 bases at J, leaving 20 bases unmatched. Germline values: CDR1 SGHRS, CDR2 YFSETQ. The CDR3 loop spans 20 amino acids. CDR3 loop: CASSLLGPRLAGVKYNEQFF. CDR3 nucleotides: TGCGCCAGCAGCTTGTTGGGACCTCGCCTGGCGGGAGTGAAGTACAATGAGCAGTTCTTC.

There are many counts of this clonotype. V is TRBV6-5 and J is TRBJ2-3, with D perhaps being TRBD1 or TRBD2 (5 bases each). Germline loops: CDR1 MNHEY, CDR2 SVGAGI. Trimming took 3 bases from V and 5 from J, leaving 12 bases between them. This CDR3 contains 14 residues. CDR3 nucleotides: TGTGCCAGCAGTTATCGGGACGGGAAAGATACGCAGTATTTT. Encoded protein: CASSYRDGKDTQYF.

The chain uses TRBV7-2 and TRBJ2-2; either TRBD1 or TRBD2 may fit D (5 bases each). CDR1 and CDR2 from the germline V gene are SGHTA and FQGNSA. The CDR3 spans 17 residues. The V end lost 8 bases, the J end lost 6 bases, and 25 bases lay between the germline ends. The CDR3 sequence is CASSYSGERGRAGELFF. In nucleotides, the CDR3 is TGTGCCAGCTCCTACTCCGGCGAGAGGGGACGGGCCGGGGAGCTGTTTTTT.

In its sample, this clonotype was seen many times. The gene calls are TRBV19 and TRBJ2-7, with TRBD2 matching 7 bases. With V trimmed by 3 bases and J by 4 bases, 12 bases remained unmatched. The V gene's germline CDR1 is LNHDA and CDR2 SQIVND (reference sequence). The CDR3 totals 16 residues. CDR3 nucleotides: TGTGCCAGTAGTATCGGTGTGGGCGGGAGCGGTTACGAGCAGTACTTC. This gives the protein CASSIGVGGSGYEQYF. Filled out from reference TRBV19 and TRBJ2-7, the complete variable domain reads DGGITQSPKYLFRKEGQNVTLSCEQNLNHDAMYWYRQDPGQGLRLIYYSQIVNDFQKGDIAEGYSVSREKKESFPLTVTSAQKNPTAFYLCASSIGVGGSGYEQYFGPGTRLTVT.

At least ten counts were recorded for this clonotype. V is TRBV7-6 and J is TRBJ1-3; no clear D gene. There are 14 residues in the CDR3. V lost 2 bases, J lost 3 bases, and 8 bases lay in between. From germline, CDR1 is SGHVS and CDR2 FNYEAQ. CDR3 nucleotide sequence: TGTGCCAGCAGCTTACGGGAGGATGGAAACACCATATATTTT. This encodes CASSLREDGNTIYF.

This clonotype was counted many times. This chain joins TRBV7-2 and TRBJ2-7; the match to TRBD2 covers 14 bases. CDR1 is SGHTA and CDR2 is FQGNSA in the germline V gene. Trimming at V came to 5 bases and at J to 5 bases, leaving 5 bases not matched to a gene. The length of the CDR3 is 15 residues. The CDR3 bases are TGTGCCAGCAGCCCAGGACTAGCGGGAGGCCACGAGCAGTACTTC. Amino acid sequence: CASSPGLAGGHEQYF.

This clonotype was counted many times. CDR3 in amino acids: CASSLGQTDEQYF. The DNA for the CDR3 is TGCGCCAGCAGCTTGGGACAGACCGACGAGCAGTACTTC. The gene calls are TRBV5-1 and TRBJ2-7; tentative D call: TRBD1 (5 bases). CDR1 and CDR2 from the germline V gene are SGHRS and YFSETQ. Trimming removed 0 bases at V and 5 bases at J, with 9 bases between. The CDR3 contains 13 residues.

This clonotype was seen ten or more times. The genes are TRBV20-1 and TRBJ1-5; no clear D. V was cut by 3 bases and J by 3 bases, with 15 bases left in between. CDR1 and CDR2 (germline): DFQATT, SNEGSKA (reference sequence). This CDR3 has 15 amino acids. CDR3 coding DNA: TGCAGTGCTAGCCAAGGAGCCCGGGACAATCAGCCCCAGCATTTT. It codes for CSASQGARDNQPQHF.

This clonotype was counted only a few times. This chain links TRBV20-1 with TRBJ2-4; no firm D call. The V gene's germline CDR1 is DFQATT and CDR2 SNEGSKA (reference sequence). V lost 0 bases and J 1 base, leaving 13 bases between the germline ends. CDR3 length: 16 residues. The DNA for the CDR3 is TGCAGTGCTAGAGATCGAGGCCTTTGGGCCAAAAACATTCAGTACTTC. The encoded protein is CSARDRGLWAKNIQYF.

Of note for this clonotype: This clone may be a read error of a much larger clone one base away. CDR3 DNA sequence: TGCTCCAGCAGCCCGGGTGGGACAGGGGTGTACGAGCAGTACTTC. Its translation: CSSSPGGTGVYEQYF. The chain joins TRBV5-1 to TRBJ2-7; 10 bases line up with TRBD1. Germline V gene sequence: CDR1 SGHRS, CDR2 YFSETQ. This CDR3 is built from 15 residues.

This clonotype was seen ten or more times. This sequence joins TRBV12-3 or TRBV12-4 and TRBJ2-3, with a tentative D call TRBD2 (5 bases). This CDR3 spans 13 amino acids. Deletions cut 9 bases from V and 2 bases from J, with 12 bases between. The CDR3 nucleotides are TGTGCCAGTCACGAGGGCTACACAGATACGCAGTATTTT. Its protein is CASHEGYTDTQYF.

This clonotype has a count of ten or more. The chain is built from TRBV29-1 and TRBJ1-4; D is unresolved. This CDR3 contains 12 residues. Per the germline V gene, CDR1 is SQVTM and CDR2 is ANQGSEA. V was trimmed by 4 bases and J by 5 bases, leaving 8 bases between them. CDR3 in amino acids: CSVGNLNEKLFF. The CDR3 bases are TGCAGCGTTGGAAACCTCAATGAAAAACTGTTTTTT.

This clonotype has ten or more counts. This chain links TRBV10-3 with TRBJ2-2; D unresolved. The length of the CDR3 is 13 residues. The ends were cut back, 7 bases at V and 4 bases at J, with 10 bases in the middle. Germline V gene data show CDR1 as ENHRY and CDR2 as SYGVKD. The CDR3 DNA is TGTGCCATCAACGGCCCAGGCACCGGGGAGCTGTTTTTT. It specifies CAINGPGTGELFF.

This clonotype was recorded at least ten times. This sequence joins TRBV18 and TRBJ2-1, with D perhaps TRBD2 (7 bases). The CDR3 runs to 15 residues. Germline CDR1 is KGHSH and CDR2 is LQKENI. The V end lost 6 bases, the J end lost 7 bases, and 19 bases lay between the germline ends. The CDR3 region is CASSSGGLNLNEQFF. The CDR3 DNA reads as TGTGCCAGCTCCTCGGGGGGCCTCAATCTTAATGAGCAGTTCTTC.

This clonotype was counted at least ten times. The chain has TRBV20-1 and TRBJ2-5, with 8 bases identical to TRBD2. With V trimmed by 5 bases and J by 5 bases, 4 bases remained unmatched. The CDR3 consists of 12 residues. Germline-derived CDR1 and CDR2 are DFQATT and SNEGSKA (reference sequence). The chain's CDR3 is CSAVSSGETQYF. In nucleotides, the CDR3 is TGCAGTGCTGTCTCTAGCGGGGAGACCCAGTACTTC.

This clonotype was counted at least ten times. V and J are TRBV7-2 and TRBJ2-1; D unresolved. CDR1 and CDR2 (germline): SGHTA, FQGNSA. This CDR3 has 12 amino acids. V dropped 5 bases and J dropped 4 bases, with 6 bases sitting between them. The CDR3, as DNA: TGTGCCAGCAGCCGAATATACAATGAGCAGTTCTTC. This gives the protein CASSRIYNEQFF.

Ten or more counts support this clonotype. The rearrangement joins TRBV24-1 to TRBJ2-2, with D maybe TRBD1 (7 bases). Between the trimmed V and J ends, which lost 5 bases and 4 bases, there was a span of 19 bases. The CDR3 runs 17 residues. Germline V gene sequence: CDR1 KGHDR, CDR2 SFDVKD. The CDR3 here is CATSGRGTARITGELFF. The CDR3 region has the DNA TGTGCCACCAGTGGACGCGGGACAGCTAGAATCACCGGGGAGCTGTTTTTT.

This clonotype was detected ten times or more. This sequence joins TRBV5-1 and TRBJ1-6; tentative D call: TRBD1 (5 bases). Germline V gene lookup returns CDR1 SGHRS and CDR2 YFSETQ. Trimming took off 4 bases at V and 5 bases at J, with 16 bases between the two ends. The CDR3 loop spans 16 amino acids. The CDR3 spells CASSGAGGSHNSPLHF. CDR3 in DNA: TGCGCCAGCAGCGGAGCGGGGGGGTCACATAATTCACCCCTCCACTTT.

A remark on this clonotype: One base away lies a much larger clone, so this may be a sequencing read error. CDR3 protein: CASSLGTDDSPLHF. The CDR3 DNA reads TGCGCCAGCAGCTTAGGGACGGACGATTCACCCCTCCACTTT. The J gene is TRBJ1-6, the V gene TRBV5-1, with D possibly TRBD1 on 5 matching bases. Germline assignment: CDR1 SGHRS and CDR2 YFSETQ. There are 14 residues in the CDR3. V lost 2 bases and J 8 bases, leaving 11 bases between the germline ends.

This clonotype has a count of ten or more. V usage is TRBV19 and J usage is TRBJ1-1; D is unresolved. V lost 1 base to trimming and J lost 3 bases, with 9 bases between them. The CDR3 is 14 residues long. In germline, CDR1 is LNHDA, CDR2 SQIVND (reference sequence). CDR3 sequence: CASSIGGFDTEAFF. CDR3 coding DNA: TGTGCCAGTAGTATAGGGGGTTTCGACACTGAAGCTTTCTTT.

There are many counts of this clonotype. The chain is built from TRBV7-6 and TRBJ2-2; 10 bases agree with TRBD1. Germline V CDR1 and CDR2: SGHVS, FNYEAQ. This CDR3 region has 16 residues. V shed 5 bases and J 4 bases; nucleotides not matched to a gene: 7. The CDR3 nucleotides are TGTGCCAGCAGCAACCGGGACAGGGGTTCCACCGGGGAGCTGTTTTTT. Its translation: CASSNRDRGSTGELFF. Combining the CDR3 with reference TRBV7-6 and TRBJ2-2 gives the whole variable domain GAGVSQSPRYKVTKRGQDVALRCDPISGHVSLYWYRQALGQGPEFLTYFNYEAQQDKSGLPNDRFSAERPEGSISTLTIQRTEQRDSAMYRCASSNRDRGSTGELFFGEGSRLTVL.